The 7 T cell receptor beta chains reported below all come from one sample, sequenced in a study of identical twins. TCRdb ran MiXCR on the 5' RACE reads and lists one entry per CDR3 protein. The sample includes hundreds of thousands of distinct CDR3 sequences, 9% to 15% of them seen just once. The sample was also linked to a second study, of yellow fever vaccine responses in identical twins.

Sequenced: CD8+ T cells sorted from blood. Receptors were obtained from a woman under 30 in good health.

V usage is TRBV3-1 and J usage is TRBJ1-1; D not certain. The germline V gene has CDR1 LGHDT and CDR2 YNNKEL (reference sequence). CDR3 length equals 15 residues. Trimming cost V 5 bases and J 0 bases, with 13 bases left between them. Here the CDR3 reads CASSGVALMNTEAFF. The CDR3 nucleotides read TGTGCCAGCAGCGGGGTGGCACTCATGAACACTGAAGCTTTCTTT.

This clonotype turned up a few times. The CDR3 sequence is CASSLAGISYEQYF. CDR3 DNA sequence: TGCGCCAGCAGCTTGGCCGGGATCAGTTACGAGCAGTACTTC. J is TRBJ2-7 and V is TRBV5-1; TRBD2 might be the D (5 bases). V was pared by 0 bases and J by 4 bases, with 11 bases between. The germline gives CDR1 SGHRS, CDR2 YFSETQ. This CDR3 comprises 14 residues.

V is TRBV20-1 and J is TRBJ2-7; a possible D gene is TRBD1 (6 bases). CDR1 is DFQATT and CDR2 is SNEGSKA in the germline V gene (reference sequence). The CDR3 contains 13 residues. V gave up 3 bases and J gave up 0 bases, with 9 bases separating them. CDR3 nucleotides: TGCAGTGCTAGCCCGGACAGCTCCTACGAGCAGTACGTC. Protein: CSASPDSSYEQYV.

Only a few counts were recorded for this clonotype. V usage is TRBV20-1 and J usage is TRBJ2-3; 12 nucleotides align to TRBD2. The CDR3 loop spans 14 amino acids. The V and J ends lost 6 bases and 2 bases, in that order; junction bases with no gene match: 3. CDR1 is DFQATT, CDR2 SNEGSKA, per germline (reference sequence). The CDR3 here is CSAGLAGPTDTQYF. CDR3 DNA sequence: TGCAGTGCAGGACTAGCGGGACCCACAGATACGCAGTATTTT.

This clonotype turned up a few times. This chain joins TRBV7-8 and TRBJ2-1; TRBD1 might be the D (6 bases). V lost 4 bases to trimming and J lost 7 bases, with 14 bases between them. Germline assignment: CDR1 SGHVS and CDR2 FQNEAQ. The CDR3 consists of 14 residues. CDR3 sequence reads: CASSSGAGPNEQFF. The CDR3 nucleotides are TGTGCCAGCAGCTCAGGGGCAGGCCCGAATGAGCAGTTCTTC.

The rearrangement joins TRBV9 to TRBJ2-2; no definite D call. Trimming stripped 0 bases from V and 12 bases from J, with 15 bases between. The CDR3 loop spans 14 amino acids. From germline, CDR1 is SGDLS and CDR2 YYNGEE. CDR3 DNA sequence: TGTGCCAGCAGCGTAGGAAATAGAGTCGAACAGCTGTTTTTT. Encoded protein: CASSVGNRVEQLFF.

V and J are TRBV5-6 and TRBJ2-7; no reliable D call. CDR3 size: 12 residues. From germline, CDR1 is SGHDT and CDR2 YYEEEE. V lost 3 bases and J 2 bases, leaving 6 bases between the germline ends. The CDR3 DNA is TGTGCCAGCAGCTCAAGTGCCTACGAGCAGTACTTC. It specifies CASSSSAYEQYF.